The entry below describes one TCR beta chain. This clonotype is medium-sized (0.01 to 0.1%) in terms of sample share. Its antigen specificity is not known. No base-level quality is on record; no much larger clone is a single base apart. The sample originates from a study of liver allograft versus peripheral blood T cells (TCRdb year 2020). The study in broad terms: In liver transplant recipients, the study looked at T cell receptor repertoires in the peripheral blood and set them against the repertoires found within the transplanted livers.

Sequencing relied on an Illumina MiSeq. TCRdb reprocessed the public reads (quality trimming at Q25 with fastp, clone calling with MiXCR) and kept in-frame beta chains. Merged by CDR3 protein, the rows form single entries marked with the most common genes and DNA. Present in this sample are some 5,600 distinct CDR3 sequences, 12% to 15% of which were seen just once. The ten largest make up 2.5% to 3% of the sample. Here is what the overall study found, with its caveats: The T cell receptor repertoires within liver allografts were reported to be different from the T cell receptor repertoires detected in peripheral blood.

The receptor comes from a human patient who had a liver transplant. It is possible that, after a transplant, some T cells come from the graft donor.

The nucleotide sequence reads TGTGCCACCAGACGGGACAGTATGAACACTGAAGCTTTCTTT. Its protein reads: CATRRDSMNTEAFF. The chain is encoded by TRBV24-1 joined to TRBJ1-1, and TRBD1 aligns with 7 junction nucleotides. Relative to germline, V is missing 7 bases and J is missing 0 bases, with 4 bases of the junction outside any gene match. There are 14 amino acids in the CDR3, from cysteine to phenylalanine inclusive. The DNA shown is the 42-base CDR3, in frame from base 1. The germline V gene encodes CDR1 KGHDR and CDR2 SFDVKD.